Listed here are 27 T cell receptor beta chains from one sample, sequenced in a study of preoperative IRX-2 immunotherapy in early breast cancer (dated by TCRdb to between 2018 and 2020). The sample's treatment or condition, from its label and the paper: preoperative locoregional IRX-2 cytokine immunotherapy. The library relied on the immunoSEQ multiplex PCR assay. Drawn from immuneACCESS, this table holds only the in-frame rearrangements with V and J called that TCRdb kept. Clones are partly lost; checked studies trace under half to an unresolved V gene and leave the rest unexplained. Present in this sample are around 3,400 clones, roughly 69% of which were seen just once. The top ten clones comprise 9% to 10% of the sample. The starting material was tumor tissue, obtained before IRX-2 immunotherapy. The receptors originated from a human donor with breast cancer.

CDR3 nucleotide sequence: TGTGCCAGCAGTTACGCGCTAGGGGGGTACACCTTC. Amino acid sequence: CASSYALGGYTF. The rearrangement uses TRBV6-8 and TRBJ1-2; perhaps TRBD1 as D (6 bases). This CDR3 region has 12 residues. Germline V lookup: CDR1 MNHGY, CDR2 SAAAGT. Trimming removed 2 bases at V and 11 bases at J, with 12 bases between.

This chain connects TRBV10-3 to TRBJ2-3, with 8 bases that match TRBD1. The CDR3 is 17 amino acids. Germline loops: CDR1 ENHRY, CDR2 SYGVKD. V dropped 0 bases and J dropped 3; count of bases not matched to a gene: 8. The CDR3: CAISESRGTGKTDTQYF. The CDR3, as DNA: TGTGCCATCAGTGAGTCTAGAGGGACAGGAAAAACAGATACGCAGTATTTT.

The chain couples TRBV28 to TRBJ1-4, with 7 positions matching TRBD1. Losses at the gene ends were 4 bases for V and 7 bases for J; bases not matched to a gene: 9. The CDR3 contains 15 residues. The germline V gene has CDR1 MDHEN and CDR2 SYDVKM. The CDR3, as DNA: TGTGCCAGCAGTTCGACAGGGTACATTGGTGAAAAACTGTTTTTT. This translates into CASSSTGYIGEKLFF.

The chain has TRBV19 and TRBJ2-6; the D is unclear. The CDR3 consists of 19 residues. V lost 0 bases and J lost 0, with 15 bases in between. Germline CDR1 LNHDA, CDR2 SQIVND (reference sequence). The CDR3 protein is CASSIDRTSGYSGANVLTF. The CDR3 DNA reads as TGTGCCAGTAGTATAGACCGCACGTCAGGCTACTCTGGGGCCAACGTCCTGACTTTC.

This clone was seen a few times. The genes are TRBV11-3 and TRBJ2-7; no clear D gene. V was shortened by 4 bases and J by 2 bases, with 12 bases between the two germline ends. The germline gives CDR1 SGHNT, CDR2 YENEEA. This CDR3 contains 14 residues. The CDR3 spells CASSSGLTTYEQYF. In DNA, the CDR3 is TGTGCCAGCAGCTCAGGATTAACCACCTACGAGCAGTACTTC.

V gene TRBV19 combines with J gene TRBJ1-2, with 7 bases fitting TRBD1. This CDR3 has 14 amino acids. The germline V gene has CDR1 LNHDA and CDR2 SQIVND (reference sequence). The V gene end was trimmed by 7 bases and the J gene end by 7 bases; junction bases not matched to a gene: 12. The CDR3 DNA follows: TGTGCCAGTAAAGCCCTCGACAGGGAGGGTGGCTACACCTTC. It translates to CASKALDREGGYTF.

The chain carries TRBV4-1 and TRBJ1-5; 8 nucleotides align to TRBD1. The length of the CDR3 is 17 residues. The ends lost 0 bases at V and 6 bases at J; junction bases unmatched: 10. Germline CDR1 MGHRA, CDR2 YSYEKL. CDR3 coding DNA: TGCGCCAGCAGCCAAGATGGCCTCCAGGGGGCTGGTCAGCCCCAGCATTTT. Amino acids: CASSQDGLQGAGQPQHF.

This sequence joins TRBV28 and TRBJ1-6; D call uncertain. Germline values: CDR1 MDHEN, CDR2 SYDVKM. This CDR3 has 12 amino acids. V was clipped by 8 bases and J by 6 bases, with 8 bases between them. CDR3 DNA: TGTGCCAGCGAGCAGCTTAATTCACCCCTCCACTTT. Translating gives CASEQLNSPLHF. The variable domain in full, with the rest retrieved from reference TRBV28 and TRBJ1-6, is DVKVTQSSRYLVKRTGEKVFLECVQDMDHENMFWYRQDPGLGLRLIYFSYDVKMKEKGDIPEGYSVSREKKERFSLILESASTNQTSMYLCASEQLNSPLHFGNGTRLTVT.

The chain links TRBV6-8 to TRBJ1-2; D is undetermined. The CDR3 contains 13 residues. Deletions cut 4 bases from V and 0 bases from J, with 6 bases between. CDR1 is MNHGY and CDR2 is SAAAGT in the germline V gene. Here the CDR3 reads CASSSSTNYGYTF. Here the CDR3 DNA reads TGTGCCAGCAGTTCCAGTACTAACTATGGCTACACCTTC.

The CDR3 nucleotides are TGTGCCAGCAGCTTGAGGGTCGGGTTGGGTGGCTACACCTTC. It codes for CASSLRVGLGGYTF. This chain uses TRBV11-3 with TRBJ1-2; no reliable D call. CDR1 and CDR2 from the germline V gene are SGHNT and YENEEA. There are 14 residues in the CDR3. The germline V and J ends were trimmed by 3 bases and 7 bases, with 15 bases remaining between them.

The chain recombines TRBV30 with TRBJ1-1, with 7 bases identical to TRBD1. The length of the CDR3 is 16 residues. The J segment lost 0 bases and the V segment lost 2 bases, leaving 9 bases of the junction unmatched. CDR1 and CDR2 from the germline V gene are GTSNPN and SVGIG (reference sequence). The CDR3 loop reads CAWSPGPDRLNTEAFF. The CDR3 region has the DNA TGTGCCTGGAGTCCCGGCCCGGACAGGCTGAACACTGAAGCTTTCTTT.

This chain uses TRBV6-8 with TRBJ1-6; 7 nucleotides match TRBD1. After removal of 6 bases from V and 8 bases from J, the junction contained 4 bases not matched to a gene. Germline CDR1 and CDR2: MNHGY and SAAAGT. The CDR3 is 13 residues long. CDR3 sequence (DNA): TGTGCCAGCAGACCGGGACAGTATTCACCCCTCCACTTT. Protein product: CASRPGQYSPLHF.

This sequence joins TRBV18 and TRBJ2-7; TRBD2 matches 8 bases. Looked up from germline, CDR1 is KGHSH and CDR2 is LQKENI. J lost 5 bases, V lost 1 base, and 1 base had no gene match. The CDR3 length is 13 residues. DNA for the CDR3: TGTGCCAGCTCACCACTCGGGAGGGACGAGCAGTACTTC. Protein sequence: CASSPLGRDEQYF.

V gene TRBV19 combines with J gene TRBJ2-3, with TRBD2 identical over 8 bases. The V gene's germline CDR1 is LNHDA and CDR2 SQIVND (reference sequence). V lost 0 bases, J lost 1 base, and 6 bases stayed unmatched. The CDR3 is 17 residues long. CDR3 nucleotides: TGTGCCAGTAGTATAGATCCCAGCGGGGGCGGCACAGATACGCAGTATTTT. Translated: CASSIDPSGGGTDTQYF.

This clone has a handful of counts. This chain connects TRBV6-8 to TRBJ1-1, with a tentative D call TRBD1 (6 bases). This CDR3 contains 13 residues. Trimming shortened V by 9 bases and J by 0 bases, and 11 bases separated the two germline ends. Germline CDR1 reads MNHGY; CDR2 reads SAAAGT. The CDR3 DNA sequence: TGTGCCAGTCGACAGGACATGAACACTGAAGCTTTCTTT. As protein: CASRQDMNTEAFF.

The chain couples TRBV19 to TRBJ1-1; D is unresolved. V was clipped by 3 bases and J by 0 bases, with 8 bases between them. CDR1 is LNHDA and CDR2 is SQIVND in the germline V gene (reference sequence). This CDR3 region has 14 residues. Here the CDR3 DNA reads TGTGCCAGTAGTATGCTGCTAATGAACACTGAAGCTTTCTTT. Protein product: CASSMLLMNTEAFF. Together with reference TRBV19 and TRBJ1-1, the CDR3 gives the full variable domain: DGGITQSPKYLFRKEGQNVTLSCEQNLNHDAMYWYRQDPGQGLRLIYYSQIVNDFQKGDIAEGYSVSREKKESFPLTVTSAQKNPTAFYLCASSMLLMNTEAFFGQGTRLTVV.

The chain couples TRBV5-1 to TRBJ1-4; TRBD1 might be the D (5 bases). The CDR3 runs to 17 residues. Per the germline V gene, CDR1 is SGHRS and CDR2 is YFSETQ. Trimming stripped 4 bases from V and 0 bases from J, with 16 bases between. CDR3 DNA sequence: TGCGCCAGCAGCCTGGTTAAAGGGGAGTCAACTAATGAAAAACTGTTTTTT. The encoded protein is CASSLVKGESTNEKLFF. The whole variable domain, filled in from reference TRBV5-1 and TRBJ1-4, reads KAGVTQTPRYLIKTRGQQVTLSCSPISGHRSVSWYQQTPGQGLQFLFEYFSETQRNKGNFPGRFSGRQFSNSRSEMNVSTLELGDSALYLCASSLVKGESTNEKLFFGSGTQLSVL.

The chain joins TRBV6-8 to TRBJ1-3; D gene uncertain. Germline V gene sequence: CDR1 MNHGY, CDR2 SAAAGT. V was pared by 5 bases and J by 4 bases, with 12 bases between. This CDR3 has 14 amino acids. Written as DNA, the CDR3 is TGTGCCAGCAGTCCTTCTAGGTTCGGAAACACCATATATTTT. This translates into CASSPSRFGNTIYF.

There are a few counts of this clone. The chain combines TRBV6-8 with TRBJ1-2, with D possibly TRBD1 on 5 matching bases. Looked up from germline, CDR1 is MNHGY and CDR2 is SAAAGT. The CDR3 extends over 16 amino acids. V lost 4 bases, J lost 8 bases, and 23 bases lay in between. CDR3: CASSFPAETTAAGYTF. The CDR3 DNA is TGTGCCAGCAGTTTCCCTGCCGAAACGACAGCGGCAGGCTACACCTTC.

This sequence joins TRBV6-8 and TRBJ2-1; TRBD2 agrees at 7 bases. Germline CDR1 MNHGY, CDR2 SAAAGT. V dropped 0 bases and J dropped 0; count of bases not matched to a gene: 2. The CDR3 has 16 residues. The CDR3: CASSYSSGISYNEQFF. The CDR3 DNA sequence: TGTGCCAGCAGTTACTCGAGCGGGATCTCCTACAATGAGCAGTTCTTC.

This clone was seen just once. The rearrangement uses TRBV6-8 and TRBJ1-4; no reliable D call. The V gene lost 5 bases and the J gene lost 5 bases, with 24 bases spanning the gap. The CDR3 has 18 amino acids. The germline gives CDR1 MNHGY, CDR2 SAAAGT. The CDR3 nucleotides are TGTGCCAGCAGTGACTGTCCAAGTCTCCTAGTCGACAATGAAAAACTGTTTTTT. It specifies CASSDCPSLLVDNEKLFF.

This chain connects TRBV14 to TRBJ2-7; D is uncertain. This CDR3 is built from 10 residues. V was trimmed by 8 bases and J by 5 bases, leaving 7 bases between them. Germline V CDR1 and CDR2: SGHDN, FVKESK. CDR3 in DNA: TGTGCCAGCTCACCCCACGAGCAGTACTTC. Encoded protein: CASSPHEQYF.

V and J are TRBV11-3 and TRBJ2-7; 11 positions match TRBD2. V lost 0 bases, J lost 5 bases, and 0 bases stayed unmatched. The CDR3 extends over 14 amino acids. CDR1 and CDR2 from the germline V gene are SGHNT and YENEEA. CDR3 amino acids: CASSLELAGDEQYF. The CDR3, as DNA: TGTGCCAGCAGCTTAGAACTAGCGGGAGACGAGCAGTACTTC.

V and J are TRBV29-1 and TRBJ1-1, with 8 bases that match TRBD1. Germline CDR1 and CDR2: SQVTM and ANQGSEA. The CDR3 has 13 amino acids. With V trimmed by 7 bases and J by 11 bases, 15 bases remained unmatched. The DNA for the CDR3 is TGCAGCGCCTATACTCCGACAGGGGTTACGGCTTTCTTT. Its translation is CSAYTPTGVTAFF.

The CDR3 region has the DNA TGTGCCTGGAGAAGACGGCGTACAGGGAATGAGCAGTTCTTC. Residues: CAWRRRRTGNEQFF. V usage is TRBV30 and J usage is TRBJ2-1, with a weak D call TRBD1 (6 bases). With 3 bases removed from V and 7 bases from J, the gap between germline ends came to 16 bases. Germline assignment: CDR1 GTSNPN and CDR2 SVGIG (reference sequence). The CDR3 is made up of 14 amino acids.

The chain carries TRBV11-3 and TRBJ2-1; 13 nucleotides agree with TRBD2. The CDR3 spans 15 residues. Germline CDR1 is SGHNT and CDR2 is YENEEA. The trim removed 4 bases at V and 5 bases at J, leaving 2 bases unmatched. For the CDR3, the DNA is TGTGCCAGCAGCTCCGGACTAGCGGGGGACAATGAGCAGTTCTTC. This codes for CASSSGLAGDNEQFF.

The chain carries TRBV18 and TRBJ1-1; D remains unclear. The germline CDR1 and CDR2 sequences are KGHSH and LQKENI. The CDR3 extends over 15 amino acids. V shed 0 bases and J shed 0 bases, with 8 bases lying between them. The CDR3 spells CASSPPVGVNTEAFF. CDR3 nucleotide sequence: TGTGCCAGCTCACCACCTGTTGGGGTGAACACTGAAGCTTTCTTT.